This T cell receptor beta chain was captured by sequencing in a study of cytomegalovirus exposure and HLA in healthy donors. Study-wide points: It was in a later analysis that TCR association rates were seen to vary by HLA locus, highest for DRB1 and lowest for HLA-C. In a later analysis, CMV-associated beta chains were mostly HLA-associated, it appeared.

With regard to this clone: The antigen remains undetermined.

The PCR used 60 Vbeta and 13 Jbeta primers. Sequencing was performed with immunoSEQ multiplex PCR; in TCRdb, only in-frame clones are kept and a portion is missing. The sample has 150,000 to 200,000 clones, approximately 84% seen once. V was trimmed by 1 base and J by 0 bases, leaving 9 bases between them. CDR3 length: 15 amino acids. In germline, CDR1 is LNHDA, CDR2 SQIVND (reference sequence). The clonotype originates from a girl in the first two years of life in good health and CMV-seronegative. The specimen sequenced was PBMCs. V usage is TRBV19 and J usage is TRBJ1-1; D might be TRBD1 (6 bases). The CDR3 sequence: CASSIVDRLNTEAFF. DNA for the CDR3: TGTGCCAGTAGTATAGTCGACAGGTTGAACACTGAAGCTTTCTTT.